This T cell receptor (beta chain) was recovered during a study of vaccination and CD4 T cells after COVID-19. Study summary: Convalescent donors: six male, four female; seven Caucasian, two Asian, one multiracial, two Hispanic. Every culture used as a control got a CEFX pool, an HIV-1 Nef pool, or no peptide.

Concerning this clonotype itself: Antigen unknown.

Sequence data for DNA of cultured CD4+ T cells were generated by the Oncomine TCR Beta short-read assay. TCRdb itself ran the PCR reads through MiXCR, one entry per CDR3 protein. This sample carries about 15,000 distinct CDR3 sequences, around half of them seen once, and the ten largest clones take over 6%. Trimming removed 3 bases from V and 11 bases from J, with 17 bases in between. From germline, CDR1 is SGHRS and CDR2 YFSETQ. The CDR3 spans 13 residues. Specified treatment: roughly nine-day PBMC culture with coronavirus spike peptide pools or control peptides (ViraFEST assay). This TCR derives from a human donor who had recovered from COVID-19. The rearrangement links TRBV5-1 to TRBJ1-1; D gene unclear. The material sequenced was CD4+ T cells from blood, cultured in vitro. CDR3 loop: CASSWNPEERAFF. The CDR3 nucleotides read TGCGCCAGCAGCTGGAACCCTGAAGAACGGGCTTTCTTT. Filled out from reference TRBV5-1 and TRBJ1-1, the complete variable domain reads KAGVTQTPRYLIKTRGQQVTLSCSPISGHRSVSWYQQTPGQGLQFLFEYFSETQRNKGNFPGRFSGRQFSNSRSEMNVSTLELGDSALYLCASSWNPEERAFFGQGTRLTVV.